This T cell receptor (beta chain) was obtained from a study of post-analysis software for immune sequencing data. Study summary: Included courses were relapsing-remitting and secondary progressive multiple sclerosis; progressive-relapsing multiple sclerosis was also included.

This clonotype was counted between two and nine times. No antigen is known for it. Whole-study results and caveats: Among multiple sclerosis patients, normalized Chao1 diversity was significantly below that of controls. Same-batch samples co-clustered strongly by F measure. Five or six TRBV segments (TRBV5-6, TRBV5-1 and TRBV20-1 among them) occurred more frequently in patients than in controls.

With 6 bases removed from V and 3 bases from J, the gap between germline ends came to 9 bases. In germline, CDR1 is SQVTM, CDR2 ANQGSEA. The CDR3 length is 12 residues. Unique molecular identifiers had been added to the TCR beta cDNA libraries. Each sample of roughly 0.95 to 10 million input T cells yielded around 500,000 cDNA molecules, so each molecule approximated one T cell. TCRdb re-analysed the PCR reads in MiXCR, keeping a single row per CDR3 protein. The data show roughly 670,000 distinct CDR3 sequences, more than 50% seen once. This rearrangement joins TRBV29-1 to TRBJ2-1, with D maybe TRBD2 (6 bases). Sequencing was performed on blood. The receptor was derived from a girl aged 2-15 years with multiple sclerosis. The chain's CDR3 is CSVGDFYNEQFF. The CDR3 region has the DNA TGCAGCGTAGGGGACTTCTACAATGAGCAGTTCTTC.